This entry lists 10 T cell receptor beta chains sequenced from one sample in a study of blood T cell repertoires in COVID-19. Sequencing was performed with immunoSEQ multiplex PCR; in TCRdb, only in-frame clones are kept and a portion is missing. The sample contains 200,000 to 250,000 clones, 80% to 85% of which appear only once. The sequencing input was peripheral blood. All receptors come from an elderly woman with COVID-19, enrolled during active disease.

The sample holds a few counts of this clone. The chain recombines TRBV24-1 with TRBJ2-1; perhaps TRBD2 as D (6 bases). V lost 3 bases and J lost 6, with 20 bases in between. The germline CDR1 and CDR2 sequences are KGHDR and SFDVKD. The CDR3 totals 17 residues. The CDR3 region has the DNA TGTGCCACCAGTGATCTTACCCGGGGGAGGAGGGGCAATGAGCAGTTCTTC. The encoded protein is CATSDLTRGRRGNEQFF.

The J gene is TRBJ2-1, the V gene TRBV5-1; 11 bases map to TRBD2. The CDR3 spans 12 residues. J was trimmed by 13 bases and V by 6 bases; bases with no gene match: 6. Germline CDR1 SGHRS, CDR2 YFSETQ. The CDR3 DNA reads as TGCGCCAGCAAGATGACTAGCGGGGAACAGTTCTTC. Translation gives CASKMTSGEQFF.

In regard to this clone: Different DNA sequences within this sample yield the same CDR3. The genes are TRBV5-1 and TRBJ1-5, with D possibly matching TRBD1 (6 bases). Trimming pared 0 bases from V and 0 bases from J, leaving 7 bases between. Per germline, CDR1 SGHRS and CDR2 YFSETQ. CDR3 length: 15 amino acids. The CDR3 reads CASSLETGSNQPQHF. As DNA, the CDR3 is TGCGCCAGCAGCTTGGAGACAGGTAGCAATCAGCCCCAGCATTTT.

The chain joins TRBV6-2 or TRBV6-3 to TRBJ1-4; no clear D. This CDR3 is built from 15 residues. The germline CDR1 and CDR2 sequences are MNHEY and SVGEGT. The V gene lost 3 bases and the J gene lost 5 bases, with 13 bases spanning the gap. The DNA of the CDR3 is TGTGCCAGCAGTTATCTCGTGGCCGAAAATGAAAAACTGTTTTTT. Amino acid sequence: CASSYLVAENEKLFF.

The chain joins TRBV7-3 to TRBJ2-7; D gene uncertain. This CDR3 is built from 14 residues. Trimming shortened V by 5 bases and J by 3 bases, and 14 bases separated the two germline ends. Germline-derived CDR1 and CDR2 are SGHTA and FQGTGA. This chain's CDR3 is CASSLRGSGYEQYF. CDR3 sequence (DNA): TGTGCCAGCAGCCTCCGTGGGTCGGGCTACGAGCAGTACTTC.

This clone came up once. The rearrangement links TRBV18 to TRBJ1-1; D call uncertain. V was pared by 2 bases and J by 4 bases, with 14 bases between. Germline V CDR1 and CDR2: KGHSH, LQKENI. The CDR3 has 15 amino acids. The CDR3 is CASSPRPLEGTEAFF. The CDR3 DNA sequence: TGTGCCAGCTCACCAAGACCCCTAGAGGGCACTGAAGCTTTCTTT.

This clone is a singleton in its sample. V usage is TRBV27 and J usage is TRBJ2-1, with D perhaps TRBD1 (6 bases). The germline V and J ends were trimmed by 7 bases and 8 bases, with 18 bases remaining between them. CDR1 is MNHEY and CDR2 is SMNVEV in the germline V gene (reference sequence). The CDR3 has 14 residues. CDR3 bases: TGTGCCAGCAAGGCACTAGGGGGTCAGGATGAGCAGTTCTTC. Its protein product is CASKALGGQDEQFF.

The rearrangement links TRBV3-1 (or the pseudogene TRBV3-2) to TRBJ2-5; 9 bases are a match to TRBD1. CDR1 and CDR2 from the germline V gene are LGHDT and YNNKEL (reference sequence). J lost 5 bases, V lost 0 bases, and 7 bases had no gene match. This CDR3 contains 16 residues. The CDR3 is CASSQDLGTGRETQYF. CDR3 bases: TGTGCCAGCAGCCAAGATCTAGGGACAGGGAGGGAGACCCAGTACTTC.

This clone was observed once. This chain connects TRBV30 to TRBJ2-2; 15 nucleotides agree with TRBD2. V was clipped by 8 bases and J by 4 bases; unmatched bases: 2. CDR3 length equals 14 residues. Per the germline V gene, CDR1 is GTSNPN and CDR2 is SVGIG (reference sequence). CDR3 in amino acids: CARGLAGGTGELFF. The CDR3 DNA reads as TGTGCCCGGGGACTAGCGGGAGGCACCGGGGAGCTGTTTTTT.

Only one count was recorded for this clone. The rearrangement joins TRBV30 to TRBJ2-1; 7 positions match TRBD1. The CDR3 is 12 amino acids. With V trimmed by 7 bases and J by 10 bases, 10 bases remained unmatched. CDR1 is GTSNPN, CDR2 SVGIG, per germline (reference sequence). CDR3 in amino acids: CAFLDRQREQFF. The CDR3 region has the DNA TGTGCCTTTTTGGACAGGCAAAGGGAGCAGTTCTTC.